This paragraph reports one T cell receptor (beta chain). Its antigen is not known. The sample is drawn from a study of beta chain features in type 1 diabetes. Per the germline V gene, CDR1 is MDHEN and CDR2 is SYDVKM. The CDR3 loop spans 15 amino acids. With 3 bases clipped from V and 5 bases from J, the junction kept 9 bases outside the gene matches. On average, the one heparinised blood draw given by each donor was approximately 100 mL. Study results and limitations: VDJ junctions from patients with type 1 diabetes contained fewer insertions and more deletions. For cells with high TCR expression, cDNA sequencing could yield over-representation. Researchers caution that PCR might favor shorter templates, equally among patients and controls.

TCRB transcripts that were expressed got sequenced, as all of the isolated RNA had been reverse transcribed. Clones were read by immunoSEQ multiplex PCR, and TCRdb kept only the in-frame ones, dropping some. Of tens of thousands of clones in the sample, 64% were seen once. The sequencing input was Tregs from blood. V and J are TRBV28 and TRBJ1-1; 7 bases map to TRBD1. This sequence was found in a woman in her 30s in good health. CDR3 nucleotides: TGTGCCAGCAGTTTTGCCGACAGGGTTGAAACTGAAGCTTTCTTT. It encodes CASSFADRVETEAFF.